Each of the 16 T cell receptor beta chains below was sequenced from the same sample in a study of shared clonotypes between healthy human individuals. TCRdb's table, derived via immunoSEQ multiplex PCR, lists solely in-frame clones and lacks some. The data contain millions of clones, 95% of them singletons. Sequencing was carried out using naive CD4+ T cells sorted from blood. As for subset: CD45RA+ positively selected. Receptor source: a man in his late teens or twenties in good health.

This clone is a singleton in its sample. The CDR3 is CAGERGNTGELFF. As DNA, the CDR3 is TGTGCCGGGGAAAGGGGGAACACCGGGGAGCTGTTTTTT. V gene TRBV28 combines with J gene TRBJ2-2, with D tentatively TRBD1 (5 bases). The CDR3 has 13 residues. The ends were cut back, 11 bases at V and 1 base at J, with 11 bases in the middle. Per the germline V gene, CDR1 is MDHEN and CDR2 is SYDVKM. Looking up the rest from reference TRBV28 and TRBJ2-2 gives the full variable domain: DVKVTQSSRYLVKRTGEKVFLECVQDMDHENMFWYRQDPGLGLRLIYFSYDVKMKEKGDIPEGYSVSREKKERFSLILESASTNQTSMYLCAGERGNTGELFFGEGSRLTVL.

The chain recombines TRBV2 with TRBJ1-5; 7 bases agree with TRBD1. The CDR3 spans 13 residues. V dropped 6 bases and J dropped 7; count of bases not matched to a gene: 6. Per the germline V gene, CDR1 is SNHLY and CDR2 is FYNNEI. The CDR3 is CASRPDRAQPQHF. DNA for the CDR3: TGTGCCAGCAGACCCGACAGGGCGCAGCCCCAGCATTTT.

This clone came up once. At the DNA level, this CDR3 is encoded by other sequences in the same sample as well. The chain joins TRBV29-1 to TRBJ1-5, with D perhaps matching TRBD1 (5 bases). V was clipped by 4 bases and J by 4 bases, with 8 bases between them. CDR1 SQVTM and CDR2 ANQGSEA come from the germline V gene. This CDR3 has 12 residues. The CDR3 DNA sequence: TGCAGCGTTGGCGGGGGGAATCAGCCCCAGCATTTT. Its translation: CSVGGGNQPQHF.

Worth noting for this clone: The limits of the CDR3 on the DNA are not certain, so only TCRdb's listed CDR3 is given. The chain carries TRBV5-1 and TRBJ2-7. CDR1 is SGHRS, CDR2 YFSETQ, per germline. The CDR3 spans 13 amino acids, including both terminal residues. The CDR3 loop is CASRIFGAGEQYF.

This chain joins TRBV7-9 and TRBJ1-2; TRBD1 aligns across 9 bases. V lost 2 bases to trimming and J lost 2 bases; unmatched junction nucleotides: 6. Germline CDR1 is SEHNR and CDR2 is FQNEAQ (reference sequence). This CDR3 comprises 16 residues. CDR3 loop: CASSLPGQGLNYGYTF. The CDR3 coding sequence is TGTGCCAGCAGCTTACCGGGACAGGGACTCAACTATGGCTACACCTTC.

Only one count was recorded for this clone. The chain employs TRBV15 and TRBJ2-7; D is unclear. Germline lookup yields CDR1 LNHNV and CDR2 YYDKDF (reference sequence). The CDR3 totals 11 residues. V was clipped by 5 bases and J by 6 bases, with 8 bases between them. The CDR3 bases are TGTGCCACCAGCTCGCAAGGCGAGCAGTACTTC. Translation gives CATSSQGEQYF.

V gene TRBV18 combines with J gene TRBJ2-5, with D unresolved. Germline CDR1 and CDR2: KGHSH and LQKENI. The length of the CDR3 is 14 residues. With 0 bases removed from V and 4 bases from J, the gap between germline ends came to 9 bases. The CDR3 nucleotides are TGTGCCAGCTCACCACCCACAAGGGTAGAGACCCAGTACTTC. This codes for CASSPPTRVETQYF.

The chain joins TRBV6-5 to TRBJ2-7; TRBD2 matches 8 bases. The CDR3 runs to 14 residues. Germline CDR1 is MNHEY and CDR2 is SVGAGI. The V segment lost 5 bases and the J segment 4 bases; nucleotides outside the gene matches: 7. CDR3 region: CASSRTGGQYEQYF. The CDR3 DNA is TGTGCCAGCAGTCGTACGGGGGGGCAGTACGAGCAGTACTTC.

The chain links TRBV9 to TRBJ2-7; weak D call: TRBD2 (7 bases). The CDR3 covers 14 residues. Between the trimmed V and J ends, which lost 4 bases and 6 bases, there was a span of 17 bases. Germline V CDR1 and CDR2: SGDLS, YYNGEE. In nucleotides, the CDR3 is TGTGCCAGCAGCCCATCCTCAGGGGAGGGCGAGCAGTACTTC. It translates to CASSPSSGEGEQYF.

This rearrangement joins TRBV30 to TRBJ1-5; D gene unclear. Germline CDR1 GTSNPN, CDR2 SVGIG (reference sequence). The CDR3 totals 13 residues. V was pared by 2 bases and J by 5 bases, with 10 bases between. In nucleotides, the CDR3 is TGTGCCTGGAGTACGAATGCCCATCAGCCCCAGCATTTT. This sequence encodes CAWSTNAHQPQHF.

A note on this clone: A single base separates this from a much larger clone, so it may be a read error. At the DNA level, this CDR3 is encoded by other sequences in the same sample as well. The CDR3 nucleotides read TGTGCCAGTGACAGGGGGACTCACGAGCAGTACTTC. This encodes CASDRGTHEQYF. The V call is TRBV27, the J call TRBJ2-7, with TRBD1 matching over 9 bases. Germline trimming cut 9 bases from V and 5 bases from J; bases unmatched to any gene: 5. CDR3 length: 12 amino acids. The germline V gene has CDR1 MNHEY and CDR2 SMNVEV (reference sequence).

The chain couples TRBV7-2 to TRBJ2-3, with 8 bases lining up with TRBD2. Germline assignment: CDR1 SGHTA and CDR2 FQGNSA. Trimming removed 1 base from V and 4 bases from J; junction bases left unmatched: 10. The CDR3 runs to 17 residues. CDR3 coding DNA: TGTGCCAGCAGCTTAGTAGGGACCCCGGGAGGGCCAGATACGCAGTATTTT. Amino acid sequence: CASSLVGTPGGPDTQYF.

Comment on this clone: Other DNA sequences in the same sample also yield this CDR3. The rearrangement uses TRBV2 and TRBJ1-1, with D tentatively TRBD1 (5 bases). CDR3 length: 13 residues. CDR1 is SNHLY, CDR2 FYNNEI, per germline. V was cut by 4 bases and J by 0 bases, with 6 bases left in between. The chain's CDR3 is CASSGQMNTEAFF. As DNA, the CDR3 is TGTGCCAGCAGTGGACAGATGAACACTGAAGCTTTCTTT. Full variable domain (missing parts from reference TRBV2 and TRBJ1-1): EPEVTQTPSHQVTQMGQEVILRCVPISNHLYFYWYRQILGQKVEFLVSFYNNEISEKSEIFDDQFSVERPDGSNFTLKIRSTKLEDSAMYFCASSGQMNTEAFFGQGTRLTVV.

As regards this clone: This sample includes further DNA sequences coding for the same CDR3. The gene calls are TRBV15 and TRBJ1-2; a weak D match, TRBD1 (5 bases). Germline V gene lookup returns CDR1 LNHNV and CDR2 YYDKDF (reference sequence). V lost 0 bases and J 2 bases, leaving 7 bases between the germline ends. The CDR3 loop spans 14 amino acids. The CDR3 region has the DNA TGTGCCACCAGCAGAGATCGACAGAACTATGGCTACACCTTC. Translating gives CATSRDRQNYGYTF.

This clone was seen only once. The chain uses TRBV7-9 and TRBJ1-1; D is possibly TRBD1 (5 bases). Germline CDR1 is SEHNR and CDR2 is FQNEAQ (reference sequence). V lost 1 base, J lost 4 bases, and 13 bases lay in between. The CDR3 runs 15 residues. The CDR3 DNA is TGTGCCAGCAGCTTAGGGGCAGGGACCATCACTGAAGCTTTCTTT. It codes for CASSLGAGTITEAFF.

Of note for this clone: Other nucleotide sequences in the sample specify the same CDR3. The rearrangement joins TRBV18 to TRBJ2-1, with D tentatively TRBD1 (5 bases). V lost 5 bases and J lost 6, with 11 bases in between. The CDR3 sequence is 13 residues long. The germline gives CDR1 KGHSH, CDR2 LQKENI. This CDR3 is CASSGTRGNEQFF. The CDR3 coding sequence is TGTGCCAGCTCAGGAACAAGGGGCAATGAGCAGTTCTTC.